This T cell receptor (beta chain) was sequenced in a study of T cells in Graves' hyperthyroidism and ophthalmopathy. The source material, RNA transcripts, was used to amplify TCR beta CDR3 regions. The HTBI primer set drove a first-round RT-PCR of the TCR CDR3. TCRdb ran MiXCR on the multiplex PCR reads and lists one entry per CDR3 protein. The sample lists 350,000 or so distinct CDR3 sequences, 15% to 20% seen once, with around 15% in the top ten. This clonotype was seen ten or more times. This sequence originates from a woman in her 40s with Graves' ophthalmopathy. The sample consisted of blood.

The chain's CDR3 is CASSLEGLAGSYEQYF. CDR3 coding DNA: TGCGCCAGCAGCTTGGAAGGACTAGCGGGATCCTACGAGCAGTACTTC. The chain couples TRBV5-1 to TRBJ2-7; 12 bases line up with TRBD2. There are 16 residues in the CDR3. Per germline, CDR1 SGHRS and CDR2 YFSETQ. V lost 0 bases, J lost 1 base, and 2 bases stayed unmatched.